This T cell receptor beta chain appears in the sequencing data of a study of blood T cell repertoires in COVID-19. Background on the study: Sources were T cells, B-cell-depleted T cells, or PBMCs; the material itself was cDNA or gDNA.

TCRdb's copy holds only in-frame clones and misses some; the assay was immunoSEQ multiplex PCR. This table has roughly 200,000 clones, about 88% appearing once. CDR3 size: 14 residues. Germline CDR1 and CDR2: LGHNA and YSLEER. V lost 6 bases, J lost 2 bases, and 14 bases lay in between. The specimen sequenced was PBMCs or T cells enriched from blood (not recorded which). The chain employs TRBV4-3 and TRBJ2-7; possibly TRBD1 for D (6 bases). This clonotype was obtained from a woman aged 40 to 50 with acute COVID-19. In DNA, the CDR3 is TGCGCCAGCAGTCAGAGCAGGGGTGCCTACGAGCAGTACTTC. Amino acid sequence: CASSQSRGAYEQYF.